This T cell receptor (beta chain) was identified during a study of blood T cell repertoires in COVID-19. Study-level background: T cells, B-cell-depleted T cells, or PBMCs provided the cDNA or gDNA that served as material.

The CDR3 totals 13 residues. CDR1 and CDR2 from the germline V gene are MDHEN and SYDVKM. Trimming left V 2 bases short and J 6 bases short, with 10 bases between. Authors' data handling: Amplifying reference gene primers gave estimates of nucleated cell counts. Libraries were prepared by immunoSEQ multiplex PCR; TCRdb keeps only in-frame clonotypes and omits some of them. The V and J calls and clone size are taken from that table; D and trimming were inferred from the DNA. The sample shows under 350,000 clones, around 86% of them seen only once. The sequenced material came from PBMCs or T cells enriched from blood (not recorded which). The V call is TRBV28, the J call TRBJ1-2; no clear D. The sequence derives from a woman in her forties with acute COVID-19. CDR3 loop: CASSLTGIDGYTF. CDR3 DNA sequence: TGTGCCAGCAGTTTAACGGGGATCGATGGCTACACCTTC.